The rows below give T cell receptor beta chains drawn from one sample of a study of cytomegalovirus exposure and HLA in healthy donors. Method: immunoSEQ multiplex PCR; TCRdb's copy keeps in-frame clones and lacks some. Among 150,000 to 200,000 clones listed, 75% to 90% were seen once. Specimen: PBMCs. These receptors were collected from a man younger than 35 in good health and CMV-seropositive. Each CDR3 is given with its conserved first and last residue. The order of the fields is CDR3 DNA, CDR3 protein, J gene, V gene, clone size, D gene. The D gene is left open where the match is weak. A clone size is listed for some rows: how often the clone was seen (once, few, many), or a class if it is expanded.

TGTGCCTGGACGGAGGGGGCGCGTAGAACTGAAGCTTTCTTT | CAWTEGARRTEAFF | TRBJ1-1 | TRBV30 | - | TRBD1
TGTGCTAGGTTTATTGAGCGCGCCTACGAGCAGTACTTC | CARFIERAYEQYF | TRBJ2-7 | TRBV12-5 | - | -
TGCAGCGCTAGGACAGTTTTTAGTACAGATACGCAGTATTTT | CSARTVFSTDTQYF | TRBJ2-3 | TRBV29-1 | - | -
TGCGCCAGCAGCCCTGGACAGGGGATGGGAGAGACCCAGTACTTC | CASSPGQGMGETQYF | TRBJ2-5 | TRBV4-1 | - | TRBD1
TGTGCCAGCACCCAAAAGACAGGGGACCCCTACGAGCAGTACTTC | CASTQKTGDPYEQYF | TRBJ2-7 | TRBV6-1 | - | TRBD1
TGTGCCAGCAGTATACCGACAGAGTGGCTCGGCTACACCTTC | CASSIPTEWLGYTF | TRBJ1-2 | TRBV28 | - | -
TGTGCCAGCAAGTCCATAGGTTCGGGGTACGAGCAGTACTTC | CASKSIGSGYEQYF | TRBJ2-7 | TRBV27 | - | -
TGTGCCAGCAGCGTAGCGGGGGGCATCAATGAGCAGTTCTTC | CASSVAGGINEQFF | TRBJ2-1 | TRBV9 | - | -
TGTGCCAGCAGTCTGGGGGGGGAGTTTACCAAAAACATTCAGTACTTC | CASSLGGEFTKNIQYF | TRBJ2-4 | TRBV28 | - | TRBD2
TGTGCCAGCAGCAAACGAGCCGCCACGACATCCTACGAGCAGTACTTC | CASSKRAATTSYEQYF | TRBJ2-7 | TRBV21-1 | - | -
TGCGCCAGCAGCTTGCCCGAGCAGGGGGCCTACGAGCAGTACTTC | CASSLPEQGAYEQYF | TRBJ2-7 | TRBV5-1 | once | TRBD1
TGCGCCAGCAGCCTCGCGGGAGACCTAGATACGCAGTATTTT | CASSLAGDLDTQYF | TRBJ2-3 | TRBV4-1 | - | TRBD2
TGTGCCAGCAGCTACTCGACTAGCACAGATACGCAGTATTTT | CASSYSTSTDTQYF | TRBJ2-3 | TRBV7-3 | - | -
TGTGCCAGCAAATCTAGCGGGACTCGCTCCTACAATGAGCAGTTCTTC | CASKSSGTRSYNEQFF | TRBJ2-1 | TRBV7-2 | - | TRBD2
TGCGCCAGCAGCTTGTCCGGGACTAGCGAAGAGACCCAGTACTTC | CASSLSGTSEETQYF | TRBJ2-5 | TRBV5-1 | once | TRBD2
TGCGCCAGCAGCCAAGATAGGGGGACAGGGAGAACCTTC | CASSQDRGTGRTF | TRBJ1-2 | TRBV4-1 | - | TRBD1
TGTGCCAGCAGTGAAGCCACAGGCTCCTACAATGAGCAGTTCTTC | CASSEATGSYNEQFF | TRBJ2-1 | TRBV2 | once | -
TGTGCCAGCAGTTCGGCGGGACCGCCGAACACCGGGGAGCTGTTTTTT | CASSSAGPPNTGELFF | TRBJ2-2 | TRBV28 | - | -
TGCGCCAGCAGCCGCCGGGACAGGGGATCGGGGGGCTACACCTTC | CASSRRDRGSGGYTF | TRBJ1-2 | TRBV4-1 | - | TRBD1
TGTGCCAGCAGACAACAAGAGACCCAGTACTTC | CASRQQETQYF | TRBJ2-5 | TRBV27 | few | -
TGTGCCAGCAGTTTACCGGGACTAGCGGGGCAAATAGATACGCAGTATTTT | CASSLPGLAGQIDTQYF | TRBJ2-3 | TRBV28 | once | TRBD2
TGTGCCAGCAGCTTCTTACAGAGGAACACCGGGGAGCTGTTTTTT | CASSFLQRNTGELFF | TRBJ2-2 | TRBV5-6 | - | -
TGTGCCTGGAGTGTACTGGCAGGATTGATCTACGAGCAGTACTTC | CAWSVLAGLIYEQYF | TRBJ2-7 | TRBV30 | - | -
TGTGCCAGCAGGTATGACAGAGACTATGGCTACACCTTC | CASRYDRDYGYTF | TRBJ1-2 | TRBV5-6 | - | -
TGTGCCAGCAGCTTGGGAGGTCGGGTAGCGGGAGTTGAGACCCAGTACTTC | CASSLGGRVAGVETQYF | TRBJ2-5 | TRBV5-6 | - | TRBD2
TGCGCCAGCAGCCAAGTGGTCAGGGGGGCCTACGAGCAGTACTTC | CASSQVVRGAYEQYF | TRBJ2-7 | TRBV4-1 | - | -
TGTGCCAGCAGCTTAGACAGATATGGCTACACCTTC | CASSLDRYGYTF | TRBJ1-2 | TRBV7-2 | - | -
TGTGCCAGTAGTATCGGGGGAGGAACAGATACGCAGTATTTT | CASSIGGGTDTQYF | TRBJ2-3 | TRBV19 | - | -
TGTGCCAGCAGCCCCAGCGGGAGCTCCTACAATGAGCAGTTCTTC | CASSPSGSSYNEQFF | TRBJ2-1 | TRBV7-3 | once | TRBD2
TGTGCCAGCAGTTTCTCCGCGGGAGCTGGAAACACCATATATTTT | CASSFSAGAGNTIYF | TRBJ1-3 | TRBV28 | - | -
TGTGCCAGCAGCTTAAGAGGCGGGGCGAGCTCCTACGAGCAGTACTTC | CASSLRGGASSYEQYF | TRBJ2-7 | TRBV11-2 | - | -
TGTGCCAGCAGCGCCACAGGAATCGCTGAAGCTTTCTTT | CASSATGIAEAFF | TRBJ1-1 | TRBV7-9 | - | -
TGTGCCAGCACCAGCGGGTCCCACGAGCAGTACTTC | CASTSGSHEQYF | TRBJ2-7 | TRBV27 | - | -
TGTGCCAGCAGTTCTAATTGGGCGGGGGCCTACAATGAGCAGTTCTTC | CASSSNWAGAYNEQFF | TRBJ2-1 | TRBV6-5 | - | TRBD2
TGCGCCAGCAGCCAAGTGGGAGTTAGCAATCAGCCCCAGCATTTT | CASSQVGVSNQPQHF | TRBJ1-5 | TRBV4-1 | few | -